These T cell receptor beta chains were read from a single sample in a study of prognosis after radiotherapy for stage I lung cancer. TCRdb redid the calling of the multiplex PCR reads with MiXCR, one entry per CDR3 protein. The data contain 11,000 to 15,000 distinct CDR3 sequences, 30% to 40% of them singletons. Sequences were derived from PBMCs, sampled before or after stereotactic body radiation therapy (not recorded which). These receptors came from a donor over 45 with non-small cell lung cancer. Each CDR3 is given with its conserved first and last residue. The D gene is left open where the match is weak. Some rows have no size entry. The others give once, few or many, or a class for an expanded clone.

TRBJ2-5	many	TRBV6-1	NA	TGTGCCAGCAGTCCTGAGCGGGCCGGGGGAAAGACCCAGTACTTC	CASSPERAGGKTQYF
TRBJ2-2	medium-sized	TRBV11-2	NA	TGTGCCAGCAGCTTAGATATTACCACCGGGGAGCTGTTTTTT	CASSLDITTGELFF
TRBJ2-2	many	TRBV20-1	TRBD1	TGCAGTGCTAGAAGCCGGGACAGGGGCGTCGGGGAGCTGTTTTTT	CSARSRDRGVGELFF
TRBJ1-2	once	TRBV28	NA	TGTGTCTGCAGTTTTCGCCGTCTGGGGGGCTACACCTTC	CVCSFRRLGGYTF
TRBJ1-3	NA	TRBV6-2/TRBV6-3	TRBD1	TGTGCCAGTTGGGACAGTTCGAGCTCTATAAACACCATATGTTTT	CASWDSSSSINTICF
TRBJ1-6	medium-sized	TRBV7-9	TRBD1	TGTGCCAGCAGCCTAACGACAGGGCGCAGCTCACCCCTCCACTTT	CASSLTTGRSSPLHF
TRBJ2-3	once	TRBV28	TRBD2	TGTGCCAGCAGTTTAGGTGCGGGGAGGGCAGATACGCAGTATTTT	CASSLGAGRADTQYF
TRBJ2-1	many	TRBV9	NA	TGTGCCAGCAGCGTAGGGAGGGGTGGTAGAGCCTACAATGAGCAGTTCTTC	CASSVGRGGRAYNEQFF
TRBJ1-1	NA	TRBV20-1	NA	TGCAGTGCTAGAGGTTCAGTGGACACTGAAGCTTTCTTT	CSARGSVDTEAFF
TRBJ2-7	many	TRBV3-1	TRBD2	TGTGCCAGCAGCCAAGATATCGGACTAGGTCTCTACGAGCAGTACTTC	CASSQDIGLGLYEQYF
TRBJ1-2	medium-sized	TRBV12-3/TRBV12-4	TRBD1	TGTGCCAGCAGTTCTCAGGGGGCGTATGGCTACACCTTC	CASSSQGAYGYTF
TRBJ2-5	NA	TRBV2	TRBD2	TGTGCCAGCAGTCCAGCGGGGTGGGAGACCCGGTACTTC	CASSPAGWETRYF
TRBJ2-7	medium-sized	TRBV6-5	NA	TGTGCCAGCAGTTACGAGGGAAGGAGCTCCTACGAGCAGTACTTC	CASSYEGRSSYEQYF
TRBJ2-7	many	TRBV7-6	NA	TGTGCCAGCAGCTTAGGACCACTCTACGAGCAGTACTTC	CASSLGPLYEQYF
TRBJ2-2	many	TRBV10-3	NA	TGTGCCATCAGTGAGAGGACGCTCGGGGAGCTGTTTTTT	CAISERTLGELFF
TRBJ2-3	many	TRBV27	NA	TGTGCCAGCAGTTCGCGCGTTAGGGGAGTGGTATCCGGATTTGGGGATACGCAGTATTTT	CASSSRVRGVVSGFGDTQYF
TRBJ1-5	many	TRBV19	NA	TGTGCCAGTGGTCAGCCCCAGCATTTT	CASGQPQHF
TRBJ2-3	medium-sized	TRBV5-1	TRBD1	TGCGCCAGCAGCTCACAGGGGGCGCAAATAGATACGCAGTATTTT	CASSSQGAQIDTQYF
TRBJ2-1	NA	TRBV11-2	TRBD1	TGTGCCAGCAGCCGACAGGGGGGCAATGAGCAGTTCTTC	CASSRQGGNEQFF
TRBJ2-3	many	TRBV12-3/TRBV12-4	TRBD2	TGTGCCAGCACTAGCGGAGGTCGGCGGGTTTACACTAGCACAGATACGCAGTATTTT	CASTSGGRRVYTSTDTQYF
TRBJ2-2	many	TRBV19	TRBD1	TGTGCCAGTAGTAAACAGGGGTACACCGGGGAGCTGTTTTTT	CASSKQGYTGELFF
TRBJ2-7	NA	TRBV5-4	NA	TGTGCCAGCAGCTCGGGTAGCTCCTACGAGCAGTACTTC	CASSSGSSYEQYF
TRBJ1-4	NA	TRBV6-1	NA	TGTGACAGCAGGCGAAGTCTCTTGGCGGGAGAAAAACTGTTTTTT	CDSRRSLLAGEKLFF
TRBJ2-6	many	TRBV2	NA	TGTGCCAGCAGTGACGACTCTGGGGCCAACGTCCTGACTTTC	CASSDDSGANVLTF
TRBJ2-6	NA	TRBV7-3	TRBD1	TGTGCCAGCAGCTTATGGTCGGACAGGGGCTCAGGGGCCAACGTCCTGACTTTC	CASSLWSDRGSGANVLTF
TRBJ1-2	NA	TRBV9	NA	TGTGCCAGCAGCCCAGGAGACAGAAACTATGGCTACACCTTC	CASSPGDRNYGYTF
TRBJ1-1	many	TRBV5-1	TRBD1	TGCGCCAGCAGCGTGGGAATTCAGGGGGCGGGTGAAGCTTTCTTT	CASSVGIQGAGEAFF
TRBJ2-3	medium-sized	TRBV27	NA	TGTGCCAGCAGTATGGACCGTCGGAGCACAGATACGCAGTATTTT	CASSMDRRSTDTQYF
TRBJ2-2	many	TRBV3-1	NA	TGTGCCAGCAGCCAACGCCCAGGATCGAACACCGGGGAGCTGTTTTTT	CASSQRPGSNTGELFF
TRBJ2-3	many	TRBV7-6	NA	TGTGCCAGCAGCCCCGGGTGGGCAGATACGCAGTATTTT	CASSPGWADTQYF
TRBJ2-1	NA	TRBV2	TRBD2	TGTGCCAGCAGTGTTAGCGGGGGGGGTGAGCAGTTCTTC	CASSVSGGGEQFF
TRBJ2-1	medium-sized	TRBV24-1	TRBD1	TGTGCCACCAGTGAGCAGGGACAGGGTTACAATGAGCAGTTCTTC	CATSEQGQGYNEQFF
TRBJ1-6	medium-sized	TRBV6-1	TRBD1	TGTGCCAGCAGACGGGACAGAAATAATTCACCCCTCCACTTT	CASRRDRNNSPLHF
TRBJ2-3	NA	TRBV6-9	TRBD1	TGTGCCAGCAGTTACGGACAGGGTTATACGCAGTATTTT	CASSYGQGYTQYF
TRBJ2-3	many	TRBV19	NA	TGTGCCAGTACCATCGGGGGATTAAGCACAGATACGCAGTATTTT	CASTIGGLSTDTQYF
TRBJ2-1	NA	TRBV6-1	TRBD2	TGTGCCAGCAGTCATAATTGGAGCGGGGGGGCCTACAATGAGCAGTTCTTC	CASSHNWSGGAYNEQFF
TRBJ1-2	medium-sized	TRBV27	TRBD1	TGTGCCAGCGGACGACAGGGGGTTTTGGATGGCTACACCTTC	CASGRQGVLDGYTF
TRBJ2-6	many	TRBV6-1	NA	TGTGCCAGCACCCCCTTGGGGTTCTCTGGGGCCAACGTCCTGACTTTC	CASTPLGFSGANVLTF
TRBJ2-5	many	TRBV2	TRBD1	TGTGCCAGCAGGGAGACAGGGGGAGTTGTCGAGACCCAGTACTTC	CASRETGGVVETQYF
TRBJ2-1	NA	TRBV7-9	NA	TGTGCCAGAAGTCGCCCCCCAGGGGATAGCAATGAGCAGTTCTTC	CARSRPPGDSNEQFF
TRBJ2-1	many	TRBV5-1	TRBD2	TGCGCCAGCAGCTTAGGGACTAGCCCGAATGAGCAGTTCTTC	CASSLGTSPNEQFF
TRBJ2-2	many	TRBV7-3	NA	TGTGCCAGCAGCCCATTAGGGGTGGTTCGGGGCGGGGAGCTGTTTTTT	CASSPLGVVRGGELFF
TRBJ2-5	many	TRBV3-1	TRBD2	TGTGCCAGCAGCAAACGGGGGGGTGGCCAAGAGACCCAGTACTTC	CASSKRGGGQETQYF
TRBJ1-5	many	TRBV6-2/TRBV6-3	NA	TGTGCCAGCAGTTACGGACGTCTTTTGGAGCCCCAGCATTTT	CASSYGRLLEPQHF
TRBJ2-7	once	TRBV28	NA	TGTGCCAGAAGACAAACGGGCCGCGGCAGGTACTCCTACGAGCAGTACTTC	CARRQTGRGRYSYEQYF
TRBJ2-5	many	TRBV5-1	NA	TGCGCCAGCAGCTTGGGTCCAGGGCCGAGATTGGAGACCCAGTACTTC	CASSLGPGPRLETQYF
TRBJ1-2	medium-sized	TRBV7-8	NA	TGTGCCAGCAGCTTAGGCGGAAGGGGATCTAACTATGGCTACACCTTC	CASSLGGRGSNYGYTF
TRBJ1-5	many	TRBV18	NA	TGTGCCAGCTCAAAAGAAATTTATAGCAATCAGCCCCAGCATTTT	CASSKEIYSNQPQHF
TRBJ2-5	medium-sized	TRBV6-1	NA	TGTGCCAGCAGATCGGGACTCAGGGAGACCCAGTACTTC	CASRSGLRETQYF
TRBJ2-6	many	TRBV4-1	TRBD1	TGCGCCAGCAGCCCCCGGGGGGACAGGGGCACTGGGGCCAACGTCCTGACTTTC	CASSPRGDRGTGANVLTF
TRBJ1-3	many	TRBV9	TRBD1	TGTGCCAGCAGCGCCTGGACAGGGGGAAACACCATATATTTT	CASSAWTGGNTIYF
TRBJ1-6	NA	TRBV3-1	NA	TGTGCCAGCAGCCAAGGCGGGGCAGTGTATAATTCACCCCTCCACTTT	CASSQGGAVYNSPLHF
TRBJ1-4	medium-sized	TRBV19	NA	TGTGCCAGTAGTCCCCAGTCCGGGAGAGGTGAAAAACTGTTTTTT	CASSPQSGRGEKLFF
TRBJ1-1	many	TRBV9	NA	TGTGCCAGCAGCCCTCCTAGTCCGGGGAACACTGAAGCTTTCTTT	CASSPPSPGNTEAFF